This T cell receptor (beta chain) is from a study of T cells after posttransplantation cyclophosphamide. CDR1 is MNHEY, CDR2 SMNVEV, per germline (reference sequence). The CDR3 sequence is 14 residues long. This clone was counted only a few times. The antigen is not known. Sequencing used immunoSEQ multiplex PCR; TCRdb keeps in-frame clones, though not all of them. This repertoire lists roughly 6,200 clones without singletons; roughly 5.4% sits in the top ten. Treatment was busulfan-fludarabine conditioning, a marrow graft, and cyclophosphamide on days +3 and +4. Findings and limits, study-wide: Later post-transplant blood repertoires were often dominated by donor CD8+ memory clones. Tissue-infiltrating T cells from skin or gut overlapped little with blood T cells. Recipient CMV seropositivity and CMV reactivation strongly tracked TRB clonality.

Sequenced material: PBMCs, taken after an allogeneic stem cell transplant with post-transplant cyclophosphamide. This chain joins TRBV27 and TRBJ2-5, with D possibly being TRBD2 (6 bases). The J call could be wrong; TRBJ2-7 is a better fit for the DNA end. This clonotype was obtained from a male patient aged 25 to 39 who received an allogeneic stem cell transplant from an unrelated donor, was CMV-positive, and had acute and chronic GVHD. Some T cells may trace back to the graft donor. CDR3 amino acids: CASSSSALSYEQYF. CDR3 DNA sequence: TGTGCCAGCAGTTCTAGCGCCCTCTCCTACGAGCAGTACTTC.